This T cell receptor beta chain was retrieved from a study of STAT5B mutations in CD4+ large granular lymphocyte leukemia. Study-level points and caveats: No patients shared main leukemic clonotypes, though less than 30% appeared at low frequency elsewhere. CD4-sorted patient repertoires seemed more clonal than healthy CD4+ repertoires.

This clone showed up just a few times. Its specificity is unknown. This table comes from immunoSEQ multiplex PCR, and its TCRdb copy is limited to in-frame clones, with some not included. The top ten clones hold 3.5% to 4% of a sample with over 35,000 clones, around 81% of them seen once. This CDR3 comprises 16 residues. The V end lost 3 bases, the J end lost 1 base, and 18 bases lay between the germline ends. Looked up from germline, CDR1 is GTSNPN and CDR2 is SVGIG (reference sequence). Controls came from buffy coats of healthy blood donors. This clonotype was obtained from a human donor in good health. The chain uses TRBV30 and TRBJ1-1, with D perhaps matching TRBD1 (6 bases). Sequencing was done on a sample of CD4+ T cells from blood buffy coats. The CDR3 sequence is CAWSGGVGGQNTEAFF. The CDR3 DNA reads TGTGCCTGGAGCGGCGGAGTGGGGGGGCAGAACACTGAAGCTTTCTTT.